The rows below give T cell receptor beta chains drawn from one sample of a study of T cell clonotyping in hematopoietic cell transplantation. Sequenced by immunoSEQ multiplex PCR; TCRdb stores in-frame clones only, minus some. The table lists approximately 50,000 clones, 70% to 90% of them singletons. The starting material was peripheral blood mononuclear cells, obtained before stem cell transplant. The receptors were gathered from a man aged 55 to 70 with biphenotypic leukemia. Some clones in this sample may be carry-over from other donors' samples. The CDR3 runs from the conserved cysteine through the conserved F or W.

j_call: TRBJ2-4; v_call: TRBV11-2; cdr3_aa: CASSGTSGTRPQYF
j_call: TRBJ1-5; v_call: TRBV19; cdr3_aa: CASATVSNQPQHF
j_call: TRBJ1-5; v_call: TRBV19; cdr3_aa: CASSPRTGAYRDSNQPQHF
j_call: TRBJ2-3; v_call: TRBV19; cdr3_aa: CASSIGGDTQYF
j_call: TRBJ1-2; v_call: TRBV5-6; cdr3_aa: CASTRDGQAGYTF
j_call: TRBJ1-1; v_call: TRBV7-2; cdr3_aa: CASSARVRGTEAFF
j_call: TRBJ2-3; v_call: TRBV6-1; cdr3_aa: CASSDLAGVTDTQYF
j_call: TRBJ2-2; v_call: TRBV6-1; cdr3_aa: CASSRVAGELFF
j_call: TRBJ2-2; v_call: TRBV6-5; cdr3_aa: CASSYGVRGIGELFF
j_call: TRBJ2-1; v_call: TRBV28; cdr3_aa: CASTKGMGQFF
j_call: TRBJ1-2; v_call: TRBV15; cdr3_aa: CATSRDRQVIGNGYTF
j_call: TRBJ1-5; v_call: TRBV18; cdr3_aa: CASSLGTDSNQPQHF
j_call: TRBJ2-7; v_call: TRBV15; cdr3_aa: CATSVDRARSYEQYF
j_call: TRBJ1-2; v_call: TRBV28; cdr3_aa: CASSLGTGYGYTF
j_call: TRBJ2-7; v_call: TRBV28; cdr3_aa: CASSLLRDSYEQYF
j_call: TRBJ1-2; v_call: TRBV7-2; cdr3_aa: CASSLGQEYGYTF
j_call: TRBJ2-6; v_call: TRBV28; cdr3_aa: CASTPPMDVGGANVLTF
j_call: TRBJ1-5; v_call: TRBV27; cdr3_aa: CASSSKGSNQPQHF
j_call: TRBJ2-3; v_call: TRBV4-2; cdr3_aa: CASSPRQGPDTQYF
j_call: TRBJ1-1; v_call: TRBV5-1; cdr3_aa: CASSLAERLNTEAFF
j_call: TRBJ2-1; v_call: TRBV6-6; cdr3_aa: CASHREAGEQFF
j_call: TRBJ1-2; v_call: TRBV14; cdr3_aa: CASSQVGQGARTHGYTF
j_call: TRBJ2-7; v_call: TRBV5-1; cdr3_aa: CASSLGTLDYEQYF
j_call: TRBJ1-4; v_call: TRBV19; cdr3_aa: CASSIVTAEKLFF
j_call: TRBJ2-2; v_call: TRBV19; cdr3_aa: CASKRPENTGELFF
j_call: TRBJ2-1; v_call: TRBV7-8; cdr3_aa: CASSPGTSVNEQFF
j_call: TRBJ2-1; v_call: TRBV28; cdr3_aa: CASTAAGTPDSYNEQFF
j_call: TRBJ2-5; v_call: TRBV19; cdr3_aa: CASSTRETQYF